These 14 T cell receptor beta chains were sequenced from one sample in a study of blood T cell repertoires in COVID-19. The assay was immunoSEQ multiplex PCR, and TCRdb's table has in-frame clones only and misses some. The data contain approximately 200,000 clones, about 88% of them singletons. The sequenced sample consisted of peripheral blood. The receptors here all came from a man between 70 and 80 years old with acute or convalescent COVID-19.

The rearrangement links TRBV5-6 to TRBJ2-1; unclear D gene. The CDR3 is 16 amino acids. The V end lost 4 bases, the J end lost 0 bases, and 14 bases lay between the germline ends. The V gene's germline CDR1 is SGHDT and CDR2 YYEEEE. The CDR3 is CASSQIGSSSYNEQFF. The CDR3 DNA reads as TGTGCCAGCAGCCAGATCGGGTCAAGCTCCTACAATGAGCAGTTCTTC.

For the CDR3, the DNA is TGTGCCAGCAGTTCCCGGAGGGAATTTCACGAGCAGTACTTC. Amino acid sequence: CASSSRREFHEQYF. The rearrangement joins TRBV28 to TRBJ2-7; TRBD2 is a possible D gene (6 bases). Germline CDR1 reads MDHEN; CDR2 reads SYDVKM. CDR3 length: 14 amino acids. V was clipped by 4 bases and J by 5 bases, with 15 bases between them. The whole variable domain, remainder taken from reference TRBV28 and TRBJ2-7, is DVKVTQSSRYLVKRTGEKVFLECVQDMDHENMFWYRQDPGLGLRLIYFSYDVKMKEKGDIPEGYSVSREKKERFSLILESASTNQTSMYLCASSSRREFHEQYFGPGTRLTVT.

CDR3 region: CASSLISPGTYGYTF. CDR3 DNA: TGTGCCAGCAGCTTAATATCTCCGGGGACATATGGCTACACCTTC. This chain links TRBV11-2 with TRBJ1-2, with a tentative D call TRBD1 (6 bases). V was clipped by 2 bases and J by 5 bases, with 15 bases between them. The V gene's germline CDR1 is SGHAT and CDR2 FQNNGV. The length of the CDR3 is 15 residues.

The J gene is TRBJ1-1, the V gene TRBV27; possibly TRBD1 for D (6 bases). CDR3 size: 15 residues. Trimming shortened V by 2 bases and J by 0 bases, and 10 bases separated the two germline ends. CDR1 MNHEY and CDR2 SMNVEV come from the germline V gene (reference sequence). As DNA, the CDR3 is TGTGCCAGCAGTTTACCGGGACAAATGAACACTGAAGCTTTCTTT. This encodes CASSLPGQMNTEAFF.

The chain has TRBV7-9 and TRBJ2-5, with D possibly matching TRBD1 (6 bases). This CDR3 contains 15 residues. The V gene's germline CDR1 is SEHNR and CDR2 FQNEAQ (reference sequence). The V end was cut by 1 base, the J end by 4 bases, with 13 bases between. The CDR3 DNA reads as TGTGCCAGCAGCTTAGAACAGGGAAGAGGAGAGACCCAGTACTTC. Translating gives CASSLEQGRGETQYF.

The chain links TRBV6-5 to TRBJ2-1, with D unclear. In germline, CDR1 is MNHEY, CDR2 SVGAGI. V dropped 6 bases and J dropped 3 bases, with 12 bases sitting between them. This CDR3 contains 14 residues. CDR3 DNA: TGTGCCAGCAGGAACTTGGGCCTCTACAATGAGCAGTTCTTC. Its protein is CASRNLGLYNEQFF.

The CDR3 DNA follows: TGTGCCAGCAGCCCAATCGGACAGACGAAGGTTTCCGGGGAGCTGTTTTTT. Translating it yields CASSPIGQTKVSGELFF. The chain uses TRBV27 and TRBJ2-2; maybe TRBD1 (6 bases). The germline V gene has CDR1 MNHEY and CDR2 SMNVEV (reference sequence). This CDR3 is 17 amino acids long. V was cut by 6 bases and J by 6 bases, with 23 bases left in between.

The chain combines TRBV19 with TRBJ2-7; D perhaps matches TRBD1 (6 bases). The CDR3 is 15 amino acids. The V end was cut by 5 bases, the J end by 0 bases, with 14 bases between. Per the germline V gene, CDR1 is LNHDA and CDR2 is SQIVND (reference sequence). CDR3 nucleotides: TGTGCCAGTAGTCTCTCAGGGGAAGGCTCCTACGAGCAGTACTTC. Its protein product is CASSLSGEGSYEQYF.

V usage is TRBV28 and J usage is TRBJ1-1, with D perhaps matching TRBD1 (6 bases). The germline V gene has CDR1 MDHEN and CDR2 SYDVKM. This CDR3 is 14 amino acids long. Trimming took 6 bases from V and 2 from J, leaving 13 bases between them. The CDR3 DNA reads as TGTGCCAGCAGAATCGGACAGAGAAACACTGAAGCTTTCTTT. Its protein is CASRIGQRNTEAFF.

This chain uses TRBV18 with TRBJ1-1; perhaps TRBD1 as D (6 bases). The CDR3 totals 13 residues. The V end was cut by 2 bases, the J end by 9 bases, with 13 bases between. The germline V gene has CDR1 KGHSH and CDR2 LQKENI. Here the CDR3 reads CASSPSMTGQAFF. The DNA of the CDR3 is TGTGCCAGCTCACCATCTATGACAGGACAAGCTTTCTTT.

This chain connects TRBV3-1 (or the pseudogene TRBV3-2) to TRBJ2-3; TRBD2 might be the D (7 bases). In germline, CDR1 is LGHDT, CDR2 YNNKEL (reference sequence). The CDR3 has 16 residues. V lost 0 bases, J lost 3 bases, and 13 bases lay in between. The CDR3 is CASSQEGGGRTDTQYF. The CDR3 coding sequence is TGTGCCAGCAGCCAAGAAGGCGGGGGCCGGACAGATACGCAGTATTTT.

The CDR3 sequence: CASSPFRGYNSPLHF. The CDR3 DNA follows: TGTGCCAGCAGTCCCTTTCGGGGCTATAATTCACCCCTCCACTTT. The chain combines TRBV28 with TRBJ1-6; D gene ambiguous. This CDR3 is built from 15 residues. The V and J ends lost 5 bases and 3 bases respectively, with 11 bases between them. The germline V gene has CDR1 MDHEN and CDR2 SYDVKM.

This clone was detected a few times. The gene calls are TRBV6-2 or TRBV6-3 and TRBJ2-7; D gene ambiguous. The length of the CDR3 is 14 residues. V shed 4 bases and J shed 1 base, with 11 bases lying between them. Per the germline V gene, CDR1 is MNHEY and CDR2 is SVGEGT. CDR3 in amino acids: CASSSHIGSYEQYF. For the CDR3, the DNA is TGTGCCAGCAGTTCCCACATCGGGTCCTACGAGCAGTACTTC.

There are a few counts of this clone. The chain has TRBV21-1 and TRBJ1-6. TRBV21-1 is noted as a pseudogene. This CDR3 has 16 residues. The CDR3 spells CASSKVFTYHNSPLHF. In DNA form, the CDR3 reads TGTGCCAGCAGCAAGGTGTTCACTTACCATAATTCACCCCTCCACTTT.